These 6 T cell receptor beta chains were all obtained from the same sample, sequenced in a study of T cell changes during pregnancy in multiple sclerosis. The protocol was immunoSEQ multiplex PCR, while the TCRdb copy is restricted to in-frame clones and leaves out a portion. This repertoire shows some 99,000 clones, roughly nine tenths found once; its top ten account for roughly 2.3%. The sample consisted of peripheral blood, taken after pregnancy. The receptors come from a female donor in good health, enrolled as a control in a pregnancy study.

The rearrangement links TRBV30 to TRBJ1-5; no clear D gene. The length of the CDR3 is 16 residues. The V gene lost 1 base and the J gene lost 2 bases, with 15 bases spanning the gap. Germline V gene data show CDR1 as GTSNPN and CDR2 as SVGIG (reference sequence). CDR3 coding DNA: TGTGCCTGGAGTGCACTCGGCCCCGCGGGCAATCAGCCCCAGCATTTT. It specifies CAWSALGPAGNQPQHF.

The chain carries TRBV28 and TRBJ2-2; tentative D call: TRBD2 (6 bases). Per the germline V gene, CDR1 is MDHEN and CDR2 is SYDVKM. V lost 5 bases to trimming and J lost 7 bases, with 14 bases between them. CDR3 length: 14 residues. CDR3 region: CASSLLGGDGELFF. CDR3 in DNA: TGTGCCAGCAGTCTCCTCGGGGGTGACGGGGAGCTGTTTTTT.

The V call is TRBV11-2, the J call TRBJ1-2, with 7 bases identical to TRBD1. V lost 6 bases to trimming and J lost 5 bases; unmatched junction nucleotides: 9. In germline, CDR1 is SGHAT, CDR2 FQNNGV. CDR3 length equals 14 residues. Here the CDR3 reads CASRSPGTVYGYTF. CDR3 in DNA: TGTGCCAGCAGGTCCCCCGGGACAGTATATGGCTACACCTTC.

The chain links TRBV27 to TRBJ1-1; D gene uncertain. The CDR3 is made up of 14 amino acids. V was pared by 3 bases and J by 2 bases, with 10 bases between. Germline V gives CDR1 MNHEY, CDR2 SMNVEV (reference sequence). CDR3 DNA sequence: TGTGCCAGCAGTTTTGCCAGAATTAACACTGAAGCTTTCTTT. It specifies CASSFARINTEAFF.

J is TRBJ2-7 and V is TRBV19; 8 bases map to TRBD1. Germline V gene data show CDR1 as LNHDA and CDR2 as SQIVND (reference sequence). This CDR3 contains 13 residues. J lost 2 bases, V lost 5 bases, and 2 bases had no gene match. CDR3 amino acids: CASSRTGTYEQYF. The DNA of the CDR3 is TGTGCCAGTAGTCGGACAGGGACCTACGAGCAGTACTTC.

This chain uses TRBV29-1 with TRBJ2-5; D not resolved. The V gene lost 2 bases and the J gene lost 7 bases, with 11 bases spanning the gap. CDR3 length equals 12 residues. The germline CDR1 and CDR2 sequences are SQVTM and ANQGSEA. CDR3 nucleotides: TGCAGCGTTGAACTCAGACCGGGGACCCAGTACTTC. This translates into CSVELRPGTQYF.